This T cell receptor (beta chain) was identified during a study of CD8 T cells in ankylosing spondylitis. Broader study findings: Prior literature has documented some motif variants in synovial fluid and blood from reactive arthritis. The authors reported significant enrichment of disease-linked clones in matched ankylosing spondylitis synovial fluid.

This clonotype has more than one count but fewer than ten. No antigen is known for it. The CDR3 spans 15 residues. V lost 6 bases and J lost 8; bases outside the gene matches: 13. TCRdb reprocessed the 5' RACE reads with MiXCR, giving one entry per CDR3 protein. The repertoire has 210,000 or so distinct CDR3 sequences, roughly 8.2% of them found once; the top ten carry approximately 4.8%. Input material: blood, either unsorted or a sorted T cell fraction (not recorded which). The rearrangement joins TRBV12-3 or TRBV12-4 to TRBJ2-1; 7 bases align to TRBD2. This TCR derives from a female donor with ankylosing spondylitis or in good health (not recorded which). CDR3 DNA sequence: TGTGCCAGCAGGCCGAGAGGGCGGGAGACGGATGAGCAGTTCTTC. Its protein product is CASRPRGRETDEQFF.